This T cell receptor (beta chain) stems from a study of metastatic and nonmetastatic thyroid tumors. Study-level background: Both malignant and benign thyroid patients supplied peripheral blood and tumor or nodule tissue samples, across which the repertoires of these patients were then compared.

Original analysis: Differences in CDR3 between clinicopathological groups were drawn on to build a classifier intended to discriminate distant-metastatic papillary thyroid cancer patients. TCRdb re-clonotyped the PCR reads through MiXCR. V and J calls and clone size were set by TCRdb, not the authors. Altogether about 33,000 clones are present, roughly a sixth being singletons, with the ten largest covering 9.5% to 15%. V shed 0 bases and J shed 2 bases, with 8 bases lying between them. CDR1 and CDR2 (germline): DFQATT, SNEGSKA (reference sequence). The CDR3 contains 15 residues. This clone was detected a few times. Its antigen remains unidentified. None of the patients had undergone any treatment ahead of thyroid surgery. General observations from the study: Malignant tumors reportedly showed significantly higher TCR beta diversity than benign nodules in both blood and tumor.

The chain combines TRBV20-1 with TRBJ2-6; D not certain. Specimen: blood. The receptor comes from a male donor with papillary thyroid cancer or a benign thyroid nodule (not recorded which). Some clones in this sample may be carry-over from other donors' samples. The CDR3 nucleotides are TGCAGTGCTAGAGAGGCTGGGGCTGGGGCCAACGTCCTGACTTTC. This gives the protein CSAREAGAGANVLTF.